This T cell receptor (beta chain) was recovered during a study of blood T cells in healthy people across ages. This clonotype was observed a handful of times. The length of the CDR3 is 16 residues. V was trimmed by 5 bases and J by 6 bases, leaving 20 bases between them. Together with a sample-barcoded 5' primer, a J-beta primer mix was included in a second PCR lasting roughly 6 to 12 cycles. MiXCR, applied by TCRdb to the 5' RACE reads, yields one record per CDR3 protein. The data contain 660,000 or so distinct CDR3 sequences, roughly three fifths of them singletons. The material sequenced was blood. The chain couples TRBV12-3 or TRBV12-4 to TRBJ2-1; D might be TRBD1 (6 bases). The clonotype comes from a man in his 60s in good health. CDR3 loop: CASSPRLGQGLNEQFF. CDR3 coding DNA: TGTGCCAGCAGTCCCAGACTCGGTCAGGGGCTCAATGAGCAGTTCTTC.